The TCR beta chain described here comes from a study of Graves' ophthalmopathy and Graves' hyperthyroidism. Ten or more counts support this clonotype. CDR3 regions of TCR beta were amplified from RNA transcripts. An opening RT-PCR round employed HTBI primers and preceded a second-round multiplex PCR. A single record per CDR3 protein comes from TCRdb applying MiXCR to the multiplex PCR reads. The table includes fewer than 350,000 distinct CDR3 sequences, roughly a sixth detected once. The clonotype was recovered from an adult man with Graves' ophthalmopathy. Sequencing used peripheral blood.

The CDR3 DNA reads as TGTGCCAGTAAGGACCTTTCACGCTTCGAGCAGTACTTC. Translated, it gives CASKDLSRFEQYF. The chain combines TRBV7-2 with TRBJ2-7, with D unresolved. The V and J ends lost 9 bases and 6 bases respectively, with 18 bases between them. The CDR3 runs to 13 residues. The V gene's germline CDR1 is SGHTA and CDR2 FQGNSA.